The rows below give T cell receptor beta chains drawn from one sample of a study of OX40 agonist ivuxolimab in advanced cancers. This table comes from immunoSEQ multiplex PCR, and its TCRdb copy is limited to in-frame clones, with some not included. This sample has roughly 86,000 clones, with 80% to 95% found just once. The specimen was CD4+ or CD8+ T cells sorted from blood, collected in a trial of the OX40 agonist ivuxolimab. These receptors were obtained from an adult with an advanced solid tumor such as melanoma, head and neck, liver or kidney cancer. Each CDR3 is given with its conserved first and last residue. Fields, in order: D gene, J gene, clone size, V gene, CDR3 DNA, CDR3 protein. The D gene is left open where the match is weak. Rows may omit the clone size; those that give it use once, few, many or a size class.

TRBD1 | TRBJ2-6 | - | TRBV7-2 | TGTGCCAGCAGCTTAGGAACAGGGGGCTCGGGCGGGGCCAACGTCCTGACTTTC | CASSLGTGGSGGANVLTF
TRBD1 | TRBJ2-7 | - | TRBV5-1 | TGCGCCAGCAGCGAAGGGACAGGGATCGTCTACGAGCAGTACTTC | CASSEGTGIVYEQYF
- | TRBJ2-3 | - | TRBV19 | TGTGCCAGTAGTGCTCTGCGCACAGATACGCAGTATTTT | CASSALRTDTQYF
TRBD2 | TRBJ2-1 | - | TRBV27 | TGTGCCAGCAGACCCCTACGTGGCGGGAGGGCTGATGAGCAGTTCTTC | CASRPLRGGRADEQFF
TRBD2 | TRBJ2-7 | - | TRBV7-3 | TGTGCCAGCAGCTTAGTTAGCGGGGATTACGAGCAGTACTTC | CASSLVSGDYEQYF
TRBD1 | TRBJ2-1 | - | TRBV6-6 | TGTGCCAGCAGTAATGGACAGGGGTCGGGTGAGCAGTTCTTC | CASSNGQGSGEQFF
TRBD1 | TRBJ1-5 | - | TRBV28 | TGTGCCAGCAGCTTACAGGGGGTTTCTAATCAGCCCCAGCATTTT | CASSLQGVSNQPQHF
- | TRBJ2-7 | - | TRBV7-2 | TGTGCCAGCAGCTCCCTATCGGGGACCTACGAGCAGTACTTC | CASSSLSGTYEQYF
TRBD2 | TRBJ2-3 | - | TRBV6-5 | TGTGCCAGCAGTTGGGGACTAGCGAAGGCAGATACGCAGTATTTT | CASSWGLAKADTQYF
- | TRBJ2-6 | - | TRBV25-1 | TGTGCCAGCACCCACTCTGGGGCCAACGTCCTGACTTTC | CASTHSGANVLTF
- | TRBJ1-1 | - | TRBV19 | TGTGCCAGTACCACCGGGGGGGGGCCCACTGAAGCTTTCTTT | CASTTGGGPTEAFF
- | TRBJ1-2 | - | TRBV4-2 | TGTGCCAGCAGCCATCCCAGCCTAACACAAGCTAATGGCTACACCTTC | CASSHPSLTQANGYTF
TRBD1 | TRBJ1-4 | - | TRBV11-2 | TGTGCCAGCAGCTTTGACAGGGGGGGTTATGAAAAACTGTTTTTT | CASSFDRGGYEKLFF
- | TRBJ2-1 | - | TRBV28 | TGTGCCAGCAGTTTGCGAAATGAGCAGTTCTTC | CASSLRNEQFF
TRBD2 | TRBJ2-1 | - | TRBV4-2 | TGTGCCAGCAGCCAACCGGGACTAGCGGGAGATCCCTCCTACAATGAGCAGTTCTTC | CASSQPGLAGDPSYNEQFF
- | TRBJ1-3 | - | TRBV5-4 | TGTGCCAGCAGCTTGGATCCAGGGTCTGGAAACACCATATATTTT | CASSLDPGSGNTIYF
- | TRBJ1-5 | - | TRBV9 | TGTGCCAGCAGCGCTGCCCCTGTAACGGGGGATCAGCCCCAGCATTTT | CASSAAPVTGDQPQHF
- | TRBJ2-2 | - | TRBV7-2 | TGTGCCAGCAGCACTTTCCTAGGGGACACCGGGGAGCTGTTTTTT | CASSTFLGDTGELFF
- | TRBJ1-4 | - | TRBV30 | TGTGCCTGGAACCCGGGAGCCAATGAAAAACTGTTTTTT | CAWNPGANEKLFF
TRBD2 | TRBJ2-1 | - | TRBV7-2 | TGTGCCAGCAGTTTACTAGCGGGATCATACAATGAGCAGTTCTTC | CASSLLAGSYNEQFF
- | TRBJ1-4 | - | TRBV28 | TGTGCCAGTACTACCGGGCCTAGGGATGAAAAACTGTTTTTT | CASTTGPRDEKLFF
TRBD1 | TRBJ2-6 | - | TRBV4-1 | TGCGCCAGCAGCCAGCCGGGACAGGGGGCTCCTGGGGCCAACGTCCTGACTTTC | CASSQPGQGAPGANVLTF
- | TRBJ2-2 | - | TRBV6-1 | TGTGCCAGCAAACAGGGAGCGAACACCGGGGAGCTGTTTTTT | CASKQGANTGELFF
- | TRBJ2-7 | - | TRBV11-2 | TGTGCCAGCAGCTTACTGGGCGGGAACTCCTACGAGCAGTACTTC | CASSLLGGNSYEQYF
TRBD2 | TRBJ2-2 | - | TRBV10-3 | TGTGCCATCAGGGCCAGCGGGAGCTTAAACACCGGGGAGCTGTTTTTT | CAIRASGSLNTGELFF
TRBD2 | TRBJ2-1 | - | TRBV2 | TGTGCCAGCAGCGTCCTAGCGGGAGGCTACAATGAGCAGTTCTTC | CASSVLAGGYNEQFF
TRBD1 | TRBJ2-7 | - | TRBV29-1 | TGCAGCGTTGGAGGGACAGGGAAAAACGAGCAGTACTTC | CSVGGTGKNEQYF
- | TRBJ2-7 | - | TRBV5-1 | TGCGCCAGCAGCTTCGGTTCTGGGGCAGGGAATGGTGAGCAGTACTTC | CASSFGSGAGNGEQYF
TRBD1 | TRBJ1-2 | - | TRBV5-6 | TGTGCCAGCAGCTTTCACCGGGACAGTGCTAACACCTTC | CASSFHRDSANTF
- | TRBJ2-3 | - | TRBV7-2 | TGTGCCAGCAGCACAGATGGGACAGATACGCAGTATTTT | CASSTDGTDTQYF
- | TRBJ2-1 | - | TRBV5-1 | TGCGCCAGCAGCCTGAGGGGCAGTAGCTCCTACAATGAGCAGTTCTTC | CASSLRGSSSYNEQFF
TRBD1 | TRBJ1-2 | - | TRBV28 | TGTGCCAGCAGTACCTCGACAGGGGGCAACTATGGCTACACCTTC | CASSTSTGGNYGYTF
TRBD2 | TRBJ2-3 | - | TRBV5-6 | TGTGCCAGCAGCTCGACTAGCTGGGCCACAGATACGCAGTATTTT | CASSSTSWATDTQYF
TRBD1 | TRBJ1-6 | - | TRBV28 | TGTGCCAGCAGGCGGATGGGACAGGGGAGTTCACCCCTCCACTTT | CASRRMGQGSSPLHF
- | TRBJ2-5 | once | TRBV7-8 | TGTGCCAGCAGCTTAGTTGTGTGGACAGCAGATAAAGAGACCCAGTACTTC | CASSLVVWTADKETQYF
TRBD2 | TRBJ2-2 | - | TRBV5-1 | TGCGCCAGCAGCGCCTGGACTAGCGGAGCCACCGGGGAGCTGTTTTTT | CASSAWTSGATGELFF
TRBD2 | TRBJ2-7 | - | TRBV4-3 | TGCGCCAGCAGCCAAGCGCTAGCGGGAACCTACGAGCAGTACTTC | CASSQALAGTYEQYF
- | TRBJ2-1 | - | TRBV9 | TGTGCCAGCAGCGCGGGGCCTGAGCAGTTCTTC | CASSAGPEQFF
- | TRBJ2-2 | - | TRBV30 | TGTGCCTGGAAGAAAGGTGGGGGGGAGCTGTTTTTT | CAWKKGGGELFF
- | TRBJ2-7 | - | TRBV5-6 | TGTGCCAGCAGCTTGGAACACAAGAAGTACGAGCAGTACTTC | CASSLEHKKYEQYF
TRBD2 | TRBJ2-7 | - | TRBV10-3 | TGTGCCATCAGTGAGGGGACTAGCGTCGAGCAGTACTTC | CAISEGTSVEQYF
TRBD1 | TRBJ2-7 | - | TRBV6-5 | TGTGCCAGCACGCCGACAGGGGGGCTAACCTACGAGCAGTACTTC | CASTPTGGLTYEQYF
- | TRBJ1-2 | once | TRBV7-2 | TGTGCCAGCAGCCCCGGGGGGTCAAATTATGGCTACACCTTC | CASSPGGSNYGYTF
- | TRBJ2-5 | - | TRBV7-2 | TGTGCCAGCAGCTCGGGAGAGACCCAGTACTTC | CASSSGETQYF
TRBD1 | TRBJ1-1 | - | TRBV7-2 | TGTGCCACCGGGCCTACAGGGGTTTCTTTCTTT | CATGPTGVSFF
- | TRBJ2-7 | - | TRBV2 | TGTGCCAGCAGTGAGACGGGCGGGACGTCCTACGAGCAGTACTTC | CASSETGGTSYEQYF
- | TRBJ1-2 | - | TRBV6-5 | TGTGCCAGCAGTTATTTAAGGGGGAGCGGCTACACCTTC | CASSYLRGSGYTF